These T cell receptor beta chains were read from a single sample in a study of blood T cells in healthy people across ages. TCRdb recomputed calls from the 5' RACE reads with MiXCR, one row per CDR3 protein. The data show hundreds of thousands of distinct CDR3 sequences, approximately 30% seen once. Specimen: blood. These receptors all stem from an elderly woman in good health. CDR3s include the opening cysteine and the closing phenylalanine or tryptophan. The D gene is left open where the match is weak. Clone size is given for some rows only: seen once, a few or many times, or a class if the clone is expanded.

many TRBJ2-5 TRBV30 TRBD1 14 TGTGCCTGGAGTCAAGGGACAGGGGAAGGGACCCAGTACTTC CAWSQGTGEGTQYF
. TRBJ1-5 TRBV6-2/TRBV6-3 TRBD1 15 TGTGCCAGCAGTCAGGGGGCCGGATGGAATCAGCCCCAGCATTTT CASSQGAGWNQPQHF
. TRBJ2-3 TRBV20-1 TRBD1 14 TGCAGTGCGGCCGGGACAGGGGTTACAGATACGCAGTATTTT CSAAGTGVTDTQYF
. TRBJ1-2 TRBV24-1 . 15 TGTGCCACCAGTGATGCAAGGAGATCTAACTATGGCTACACCTTC CATSDARRSNYGYTF
. TRBJ2-7 TRBV25-1 . 13 TGTGCCAGCAGTGAACGGTGGGGCAGCCCGTATCACTTC CASSERWGSPYHF
. TRBJ2-7 TRBV6-5 . 15 TGTGCCAGCAGTTACTCCACAGATGGAGGCTACGAGCAGTACTTC CASSYSTDGGYEQYF
once TRBJ2-5 TRBV15 . 14 TGTGCCACCAGCCCGGGACTCGGGCAGGAGACCCAGTACTTC CATSPGLGQETQYF
many TRBJ2-6 TRBV5-1 . 16 TGCGCCAGCAGCCCCCCAGCGGGCTCTGGGGCCAACGTCCTGACTTTC CASSPPAGSGANVLTF
many TRBJ1-6 TRBV12-3/TRBV12-4 . 16 TGTGCCAGCAGCAGGGGAGGGATGGGGCCCAGCTCACCCCTCCACTTT CASSRGGMGPSSPLHF
many TRBJ2-1 TRBV3-1 TRBD2 16 TGTGCCAGCAGCCAAGCGGGTAGCGGGGGGGCAAATGAGCAGTTCTTC CASSQAGSGGANEQFF
. TRBJ1-1 TRBV5-1 . 13 TGCGCCAGCAGTGAAGACTGGAACACTGAAGCTTGCTTT CASSEDWNTEACF
many TRBJ2-7 TRBV12-3/TRBV12-4 . 13 TGTGCCAGCAGACCGGGCAGCTCCTACGAGCAGTACTTC CASRPGSSYEQYF
. TRBJ2-2 TRBV3-1 . 11 TGTGCCAGCAGCCAGCTAGGGGAGCTGTTTTTT CASSQLGELFF
few TRBJ2-1 TRBV20-1 TRBD2 14 TGCAGTGCTAGGGTAGCGGGGGTCTACAATGAGCAGTTCTTC CSARVAGVYNEQFF
. TRBJ2-3 TRBV20-1 TRBD2 19 TGCAGTGCTAGAGATCTTCGACTAGCGGGGGGTCCACTCACAGATACGCAGTATTTT CSARDLRLAGGPLTDTQYF
many TRBJ2-3 TRBV3-1 . 15 TGTGCCAGCAGCCAAGATCTACGGGTGGCAGATACGCAGTATTTT CASSQDLRVADTQYF
many TRBJ2-3 TRBV4-1 . 17 TGCGCCAGCAGCCAAGAAGGTGGCCGTGCTAGCACAGATACGCAGTATTTT CASSQEGGRASTDTQYF
many TRBJ2-1 TRBV20-1 TRBD1 11 TGCAGTGCTCAGGGGGTCAGTGAGCAGTTCTTC CSAQGVSEQFF
many TRBJ2-1 TRBV29-1 . 14 TGCAGCGTTGATCGACAGTTGGCAGGTAATGAGCAGTTCTTC CSVDRQLAGNEQFF
. TRBJ2-5 TRBV19 TRBD2 13 TGTGCCAGTAGTATAGAGCCAGGGAGGGAGCAGTACTTC CASSIEPGREQYF
many TRBJ1-4 TRBV4-3 . 16 TGCGCCAGCAGCCAAGATAGTAACCGTATAAGGGAAAAACTGTTTTTT CASSQDSNRIREKLFF
. TRBJ1-6 TRBV6-1 . 14 TGTGCCAGCAGTGAACGCCTTGCCGCCTCACCCCTCCACTTT CASSERLAASPLHF
. TRBJ1-1 TRBV7-8 . 14 TGTGCCAGCAGCTTAGTACTCCGGAACACTGAAGCTTTCTTT CASSLVLRNTEAFF
many TRBJ2-7 TRBV28 TRBD2 12 TGTGCCAGCAGTGTTAGCGGGGGCGAGCAGTACTTC CASSVSGGEQYF
many TRBJ1-2 TRBV20-1 . 12 TGCAGCACTTGGGGAGACAACGGAGGCTACACCTTC CSTWGDNGGYTF
. TRBJ2-1 TRBV7-7 . 12 TGTGCCGGCAGCTTCCCGGGAGATGAGCAGTTCTTC CAGSFPGDEQFF